This TCR beta chain was captured in a study of cytomegalovirus exposure and HLA in healthy donors. Germline loops: CDR1 MGHRA, CDR2 YSYEKL. The length of the CDR3 is 13 residues. Unmatched junction bases numbered 1, after V lost 8 bases and J lost 4 bases. The study ran its PCR with 60 Vbeta and 13 Jbeta primers. Repertoires were generated with immunoSEQ multiplex PCR, while TCRdb's copy carries only in-frame clones and drops some. The sample lists just over 150,000 clones, less than 85% occurring once. The chain couples TRBV4-1 to TRBJ2-7, with TRBD2 matching 14 bases. Sequencing was done on a sample of PBMCs. The source is a woman between 50 and 59 years old in good health and CMV-seropositive. The CDR3 coding sequence is TGCGCCAGCGGACTAGCGGGGGGTTACGAGCAGTACTTC. It yields the protein CASGLAGGYEQYF.